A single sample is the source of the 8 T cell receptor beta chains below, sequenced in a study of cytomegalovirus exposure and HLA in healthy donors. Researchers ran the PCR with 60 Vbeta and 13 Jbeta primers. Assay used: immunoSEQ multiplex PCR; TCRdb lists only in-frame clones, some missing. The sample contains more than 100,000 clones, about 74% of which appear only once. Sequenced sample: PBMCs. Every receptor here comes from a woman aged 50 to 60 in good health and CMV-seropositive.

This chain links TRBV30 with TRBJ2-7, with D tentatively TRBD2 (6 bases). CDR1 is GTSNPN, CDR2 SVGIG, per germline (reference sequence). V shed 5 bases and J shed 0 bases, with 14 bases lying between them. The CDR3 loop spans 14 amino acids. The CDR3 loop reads CAWGRDGSSYEQYF. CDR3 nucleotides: TGTGCCTGGGGCCGGGACGGGAGCTCCTACGAGCAGTACTTC.

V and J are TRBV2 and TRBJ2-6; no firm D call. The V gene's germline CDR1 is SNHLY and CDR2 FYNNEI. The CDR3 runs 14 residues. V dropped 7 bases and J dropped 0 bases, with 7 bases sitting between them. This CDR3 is CASMVSSGANVLTF. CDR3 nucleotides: TGTGCCAGCATGGTGAGCTCTGGGGCCAACGTCCTGACTTTC.

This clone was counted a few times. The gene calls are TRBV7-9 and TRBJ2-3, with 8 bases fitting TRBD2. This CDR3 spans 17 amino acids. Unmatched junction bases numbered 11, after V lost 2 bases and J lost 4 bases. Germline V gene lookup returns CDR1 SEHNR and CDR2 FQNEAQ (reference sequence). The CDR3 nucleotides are TGTGCCAGCAGCTTATCAAACATCGGGGGGGCGGCAGATACGCAGTATTTT. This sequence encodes CASSLSNIGGAADTQYF. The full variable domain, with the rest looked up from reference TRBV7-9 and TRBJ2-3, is DTGVSQNPRHKITKRGQNVTFRCDPISEHNRLYWYRQTLGQGPEFLTYFQNEAQLEKSRLLSDRFSAERPKGSFSTLEIQRTEQGDSAMYLCASSLSNIGGAADTQYFGPGTRLTVL.

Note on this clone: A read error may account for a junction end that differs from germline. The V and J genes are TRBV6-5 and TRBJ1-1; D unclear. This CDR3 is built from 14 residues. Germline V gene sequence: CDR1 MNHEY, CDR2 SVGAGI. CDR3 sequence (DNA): TGTGTCAGCAGTTACTCGCAGGTTTTCGCTGAAGCTTTCTTT. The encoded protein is CVSSYSQVFAEAFF.

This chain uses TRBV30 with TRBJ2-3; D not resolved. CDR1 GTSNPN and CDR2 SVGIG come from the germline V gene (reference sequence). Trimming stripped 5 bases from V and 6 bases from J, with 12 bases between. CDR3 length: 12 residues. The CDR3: CAWASYYDTQYF. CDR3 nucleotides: TGTGCCTGGGCCTCCTACTACGATACGCAGTATTTT.

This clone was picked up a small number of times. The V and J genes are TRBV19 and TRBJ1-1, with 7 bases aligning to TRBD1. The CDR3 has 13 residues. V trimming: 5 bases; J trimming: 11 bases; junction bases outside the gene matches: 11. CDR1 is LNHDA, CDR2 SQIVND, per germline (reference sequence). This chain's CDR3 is CASSDREVARAFF. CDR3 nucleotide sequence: TGTGCCAGTAGTGACAGGGAGGTGGCCCGGGCTTTCTTT.

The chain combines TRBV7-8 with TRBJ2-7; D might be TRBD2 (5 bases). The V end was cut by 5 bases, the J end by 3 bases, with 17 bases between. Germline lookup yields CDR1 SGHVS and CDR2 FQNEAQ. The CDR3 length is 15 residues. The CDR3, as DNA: TGTGCCAGCAGCCCCGAGGGCAGATTTGTCTACGAGCAGTACTTC. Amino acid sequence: CASSPEGRFVYEQYF.

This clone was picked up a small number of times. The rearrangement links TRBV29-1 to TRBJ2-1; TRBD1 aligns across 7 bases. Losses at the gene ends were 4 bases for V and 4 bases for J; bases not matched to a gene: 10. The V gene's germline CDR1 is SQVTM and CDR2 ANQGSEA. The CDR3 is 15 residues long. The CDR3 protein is CSVALGGQPYNEQFF. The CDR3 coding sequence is TGCAGCGTTGCCTTAGGGGGACAGCCTTACAATGAGCAGTTCTTC.